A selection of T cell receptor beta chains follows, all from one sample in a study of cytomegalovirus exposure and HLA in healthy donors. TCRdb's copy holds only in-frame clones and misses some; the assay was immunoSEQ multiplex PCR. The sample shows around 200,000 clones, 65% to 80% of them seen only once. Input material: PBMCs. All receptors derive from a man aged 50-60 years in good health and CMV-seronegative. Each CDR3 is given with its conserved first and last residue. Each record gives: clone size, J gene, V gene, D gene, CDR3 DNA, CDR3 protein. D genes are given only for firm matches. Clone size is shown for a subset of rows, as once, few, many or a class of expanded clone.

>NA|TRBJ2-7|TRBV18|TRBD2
TGTGCCAGCTCACCATTGACTAGCGGGAAAGTCTACGAGCAGTACTTC
CASSPLTSGKVYEQYF
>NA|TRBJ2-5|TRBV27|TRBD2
TGTGCCAGCAGCCTTAGACTAGCGGGAGGTAGTGAGACCCAGTACTTC
CASSLRLAGGSETQYF
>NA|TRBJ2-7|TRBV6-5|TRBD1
TGTGCCAGCAGTTACTTGGGACAGGGTTCCTACGAGCAGTACTTC
CASSYLGQGSYEQYF
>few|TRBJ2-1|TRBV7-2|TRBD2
TGTGCCAGCAGCTTAGAACCGGGACTACAATTTGAGCAGTTCTTC
CASSLEPGLQFEQFF
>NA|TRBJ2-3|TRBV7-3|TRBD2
TGTGCCAGCAGCCCCTCCGGGACTAGCGGAGATACGCAGTATTTT
CASSPSGTSGDTQYF
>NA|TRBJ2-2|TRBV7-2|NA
TGTGCCAGCAGCTTATTCCAGGTAGCGAACACCGGGGAGCTGTTTTTT
CASSLFQVANTGELFF
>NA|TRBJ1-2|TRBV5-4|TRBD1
TGTGCCAGCAGCTTGCCTTGGACAGGGGATCATGGCTACACCTTC
CASSLPWTGDHGYTF
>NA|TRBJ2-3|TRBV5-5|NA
TGTGCCAGCAGCTTGGTGGGCCGGGATTGGGATACGCAGTATTTT
CASSLVGRDWDTQYF
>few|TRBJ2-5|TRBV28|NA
TGTGCCAGCAGTTTAGGAGGGAACCGAAAAGAGACCCAGTACTTC
CASSLGGNRKETQYF
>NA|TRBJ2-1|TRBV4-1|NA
TGCGCCAGCAGCGCCCGGGACTACAATGAGCAGTTCTTC
CASSARDYNEQFF
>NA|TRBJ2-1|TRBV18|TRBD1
TGTGCCAGCTCCCGGGACAGGGGCCCGAATGAGCAGTTCTTC
CASSRDRGPNEQFF
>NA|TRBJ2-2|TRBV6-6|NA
TGTGCCAGCAGTTACATCCTAGACACCGGGGAGCTGTTTTTT
CASSYILDTGELFF
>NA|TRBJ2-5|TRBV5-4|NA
TGTGCCAGCGGGAGAGAGACCCAGTACTTC
CASGRETQYF
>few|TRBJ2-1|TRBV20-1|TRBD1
TGCAGTGCCTTTCGGGGACAGCAAATCTTC
CSAFRGQQIF
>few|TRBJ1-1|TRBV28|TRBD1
TGTGCCAGCAGATCCGGGACAGGGTGGACTGAAGCTTTCTTT
CASRSGTGWTEAFF
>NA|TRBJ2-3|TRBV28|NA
TGTGCCAGCAGTTCGTCAGGGGCAGGGGCAGATACGCAGTATTTT
CASSSSGAGADTQYF
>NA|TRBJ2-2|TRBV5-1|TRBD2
TGCGCCAGCCGGGGGGCCGGGGAGCTGTTTTTT
CASRGAGELFF
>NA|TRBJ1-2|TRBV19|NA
TGTGCCAGTAGTATAGGCGCAGGGGACGGCTACACCTTC
CASSIGAGDGYTF
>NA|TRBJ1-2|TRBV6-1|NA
TGTGCCAGCCACATGGGCCACTATGGCTACACCTTC
CASHMGHYGYTF
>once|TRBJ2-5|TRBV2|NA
TGTGCCAGCAGACTACAAGAGACCCAGTACTTC
CASRLQETQYF
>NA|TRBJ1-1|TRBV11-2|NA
TGTGCCAGCAGCTTTGACCATGTCCTAGTTGGCACTGAAGCTTTCTTT
CASSFDHVLVGTEAFF
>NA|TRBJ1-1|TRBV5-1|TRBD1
TGCGCCAGCAGCAAGACAGGGGGCTTGGGCACTGAAGCTTTCTTT
CASSKTGGLGTEAFF
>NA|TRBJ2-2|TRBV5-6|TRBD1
TGTGCCAGCCCACGACAGGGTTCGAACACCGGGGAGCTGTTTTTT
CASPRQGSNTGELFF
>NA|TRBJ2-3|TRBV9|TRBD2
TGTGCCAGCAGCGTAGAGGGGGGACTAGCGGCTAGCACAGATACGCAGTATTTT
CASSVEGGLAASTDTQYF
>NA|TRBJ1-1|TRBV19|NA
TGTGCCAGTAGTGCGGACGGACTACTCCTGAACACTGAAGCTTTCTTT
CASSADGLLLNTEAFF
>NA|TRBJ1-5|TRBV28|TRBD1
TGTGCCACCAGGACAGGGGGCTTAAGCGGACAGCCCCAGCATTTT
CATRTGGLSGQPQHF
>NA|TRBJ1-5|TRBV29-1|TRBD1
TGCAGCGGAAGCCAGGGGGCAGGTCAGCCCCAGCATTTT
CSGSQGAGQPQHF
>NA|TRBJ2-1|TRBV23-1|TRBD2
TGCGCCAGCAGTCAAGGGGCTAGCGGGAGGGCCGGAGAGCAGTTCTTC
CASSQGASGRAGEQFF
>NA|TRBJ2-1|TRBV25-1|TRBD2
TGTGCCAGCAGTTCCCGGGGGATAGCGGGAAGCAATGAGCAGTTCTTC
CASSSRGIAGSNEQFF
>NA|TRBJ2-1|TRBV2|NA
TGTGCCGGCACCCGGAGGGACTGGAGGTTTAATGAGCAGTTCTTC
CAGTRRDWRFNEQFF
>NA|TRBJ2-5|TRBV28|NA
TGTGCCAGCAGCCCAACGACGGCCGGGGACCAAGAGACCCAGTACTTC
CASSPTTAGDQETQYF
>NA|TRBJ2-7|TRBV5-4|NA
TGTGCCAGCCGCGCGCCGGAGATCTCCTACGAGCAGTACTTC
CASRAPEISYEQYF
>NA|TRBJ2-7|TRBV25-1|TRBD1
TGTGCCAGCAGTGTCCCTGGGACAGCCGAGCAGTACTTC
CASSVPGTAEQYF
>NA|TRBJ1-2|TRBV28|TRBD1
TGTGCCAGCAGTATTTTAGTCAGGGGGCACATGGTTGGCTACACCTTC
CASSILVRGHMVGYTF
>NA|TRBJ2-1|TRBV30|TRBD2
TGTGCCTGGAATCGACTAGCGGGAGAAGGAAATGAGCAGTTCTTC
CAWNRLAGEGNEQFF
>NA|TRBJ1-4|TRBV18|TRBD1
TGTGCCAGCTCCCCGGGACAGGGAAGATCGAGGACTAATGAAAAACTGTTTTTT
CASSPGQGRSRTNEKLFF
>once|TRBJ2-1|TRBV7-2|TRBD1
TGTGCCAGCGGCTGGGGGACAGGTGTGAATGAGCAGTTCTTC
CASGWGTGVNEQFF
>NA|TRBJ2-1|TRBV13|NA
TGTGCCAGCAGCTTTGGGACTGGAGGGGTTTACAATGAGCAGTTCTTC
CASSFGTGGVYNEQFF
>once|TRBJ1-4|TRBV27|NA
TGCGCCAGCAGTTTGGAGGGAACTAATGAAAAACTGTTTTTT
CASSLEGTNEKLFF
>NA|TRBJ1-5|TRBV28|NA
TGTGCCAGCAGTTTCTCCCCTCAGCCCCAGCATTTT
CASSFSPQPQHF
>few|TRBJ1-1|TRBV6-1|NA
TGTGCCAGCAGTGAACGGGGGACTGAAGCTTTCTTT
CASSERGTEAFF
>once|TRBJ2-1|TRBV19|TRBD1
TGTGCCAGTAAGACACAGGGGGCAAATGAGCAGTTCTTC
CASKTQGANEQFF
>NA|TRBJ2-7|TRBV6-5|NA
TGTGCCAGCAGTTCTCCCTACGAGCAGTACTTC
CASSSPYEQYF
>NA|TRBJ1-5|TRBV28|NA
TGTGCCAGCACCTTGGGCTCCTATCAGCCCCAGCATTTT
CASTLGSYQPQHF
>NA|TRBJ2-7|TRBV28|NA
TGTGCCAGCAGTTCTAGACTAGGCAGATCCTACGAGCAGTACTTC
CASSSRLGRSYEQYF
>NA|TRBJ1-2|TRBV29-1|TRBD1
TGCAGCGTTGATCTACAGGGGGCTGGTGGCTACACCTTC
CSVDLQGAGGYTF
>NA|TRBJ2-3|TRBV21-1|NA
TGTGCCAGCAGCGCCACCGGGACTAGCGGGAACACAGATACGCAGTATTTT
CASSATGTSGNTDTQYF
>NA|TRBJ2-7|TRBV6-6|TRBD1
TGTGCCAGCAGCGCCACAGGGGGCCCGCCCTACGAGCAGTACTTC
CASSATGGPPYEQYF
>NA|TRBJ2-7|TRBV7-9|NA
TGTGCCAGCAGCTTAGTCGGGGTGAGCGAGCAGTACTTC
CASSLVGVSEQYF
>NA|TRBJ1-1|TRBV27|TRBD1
TGTGCCAGCAGCCCCGCAGGGGGTGAAGCTTTCTTT
CASSPAGGEAFF
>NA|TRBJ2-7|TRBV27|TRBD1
TGTGCCAGCAGTTTAGGCAGGGGGCTCGAGCAGTACTTC
CASSLGRGLEQYF
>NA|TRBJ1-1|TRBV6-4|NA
TGTGCCAGCAGTCAGGCCATGAACACTGAAGCTTTCTTT
CASSQAMNTEAFF